A selection of T cell receptor beta chains follows, all from one sample in a study of blood T cell repertoires in COVID-19. Sequenced by immunoSEQ multiplex PCR; TCRdb stores in-frame clones only, minus some. The data show 250,000 to 300,000 clones, with just over 85% seen just once and around 15% held by the top ten. The specimen was PBMCs or T cells enriched from blood (not recorded which). The source of these receptors is a man aged 18 to 29 who had recovered from COVID-19. The conserved cysteine and the conserved F or W are not part of the CDR3 here.

v_gene,CDR3aa
TRBV6-1,ASSEAGTSSGNTIY
TRBV27,ASQTGGHGYT
TRBV30,ACQSSTEAF
TRBV3-1/TRBV3-2,ASSSRGSYGYT
TRBV6-5,ASSYGTGGYEQY
TRBV19,ASSIGGRLHSYNSPLH
TRBV7-6,ASSTGETQY
TRBV12-3/TRBV12-4,ASRGTGGTEAF
TRBV12-3/TRBV12-4,ASSFLAGETQY
TRBV11-2,ASSSNHRAGGMNTEAF
TRBV19,ASSIPNYATQY
TRBV5-1,ASSLGKQGMGETQY
TRBV28,ASSPRLAGVFTYEQY
TRBV6-1,ASSEEGGANPYSTDTQY
TRBV5-1,ASSLEGLGTGELF
TRBV30,AWSLGLAGVETQY
TRBV9,ASSVGLFREQY
TRBV5-1,ASSYNRGIEKLF
TRBV3-1/TRBV3-2,ASSQDSHDRSPLH
TRBV5-1,ASSLAPGHYNEQF
TRBV3-1/TRBV3-2,ASSPFAGSAKNIQY
TRBV5-4,ASREGGGLAKNIQY
TRBV4-1,ASSQDIGQTGNEQF
TRBV3-1/TRBV3-2,ASSQDGGGGEKLF
TRBV24-1,ASTGGGAIDTEAF
TRBV11-2,ASSLPSRRTGVHYGYT
TRBV4-1,ASSPAQGGNQPQH
TRBV5-5,ASRARDRDPLR
TRBV27,ASSLSGASHSTDTQY
TRBV11-2,ATAGGTDTQY
TRBV11-2,ASSLTSGGNNEQF
TRBV12-3/TRBV12-4,ASSPSQGYGYT
TRBV5-1,ASSLGTSGGHQETQY
TRBV7-2,ASSSDRNNEKLF
TRBV2,ASSERRGMTEAF
TRBV4-1,ASSQEPGRINEQF
TRBV6-5,ASSPGQFTEAF
TRBV12-3/TRBV12-4,ASSSGTGFYT
TRBV7-9,ASSLAGQGGKAF
TRBV10-3,AISDPAGGADTQY
TRBV19,ASSGSGSYEQY
TRBV6-5,ASSSRNRGYGYT
TRBV7-9,ASSSDRGWGTQY
TRBV18,ASSPDYGYT
TRBV12-3/TRBV12-4,ASSFGGRTEAF
TRBV6-5,ASSYGGQGNSPLH
TRBV6-1,ASSDGLGTRNQPQH
TRBV5-1,ASSLAGQGISYEQY
TRBV5-5,ASSVGPGAGADEQF
TRBV6-5,ASVTWSQETQY
TRBV5-1,ASSLGRSSYNEQF
TRBV5-1,ASSPSTDVAKNIQY
TRBV30,AWGLSGNTIY
TRBV11-2,ASGLPGGTGELF
TRBV20-1,SASGFYGYT
TRBV27,ASSLRRWETQY
TRBV5-1,ASSSTGGRPGELF